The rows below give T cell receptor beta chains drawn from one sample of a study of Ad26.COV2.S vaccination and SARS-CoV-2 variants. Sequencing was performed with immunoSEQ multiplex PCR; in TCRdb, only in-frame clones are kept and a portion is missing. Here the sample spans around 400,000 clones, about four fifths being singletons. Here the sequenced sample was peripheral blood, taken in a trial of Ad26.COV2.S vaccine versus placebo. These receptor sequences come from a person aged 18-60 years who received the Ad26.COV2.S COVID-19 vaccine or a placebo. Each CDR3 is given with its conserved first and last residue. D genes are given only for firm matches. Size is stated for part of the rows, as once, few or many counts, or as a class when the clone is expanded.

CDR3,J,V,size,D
CASSLQRRNTEAFF,TRBJ1-1,TRBV5-5,-,-
CASSEAGSYYGYTF,TRBJ1-2,TRBV2,-,-
CASSYGLGDEQFF,TRBJ2-1,TRBV2,-,-
CASGSRDSSYEQYF,TRBJ2-7,TRBV12-5,-,-
CACTARTTDTQYF,TRBJ2-3,TRBV6-5,-,-
CASSPYDGLWDRAGSQETQYF,TRBJ2-5,TRBV19,once,TRBD1
CASSFFLWDTQYF,TRBJ2-3,TRBV5-4,-,-
CASSVRREAHEQYF,TRBJ2-7,TRBV9,-,TRBD2
CASRRSSYNEQFF,TRBJ2-1,TRBV2,once,-
CSARGLTEAFF,TRBJ1-1,TRBV20-1,-,-
CASSHLAGQNTGELFF,TRBJ2-2,TRBV4-3,once,TRBD2
CASSQGVGNNYGYTF,TRBJ1-2,TRBV19,-,TRBD1
CASSRHLGQGKGNTEAFF,TRBJ1-1,TRBV4-1,-,TRBD1
CASSYQPVAGDEQFF,TRBJ2-1,TRBV6-5,-,-
CASSPLGREETQYF,TRBJ2-5,TRBV28,many,-
CASRDRGPEQYF,TRBJ2-7,TRBV2,-,TRBD1
CASSLGPAGYEQYF,TRBJ2-7,TRBV7-3,-,-
CASSKRGRGYTF,TRBJ1-2,TRBV21-1,-,-
CASSPWSTDTQYF,TRBJ2-3,TRBV18,-,-
CASSQGSGQGNYGYTF,TRBJ1-2,TRBV4-1,-,TRBD1
CASSWTGRVGETQYF,TRBJ2-5,TRBV5-1,-,-
CASTREGSTDTQYF,TRBJ2-3,TRBV2,-,TRBD2
CASSLASSYEQYF,TRBJ2-7,TRBV5-4,-,-
CASYGPSGRRVETQYF,TRBJ2-5,TRBV2,-,TRBD2
CAIRDDWRGNQETQYF,TRBJ2-5,TRBV10-3,-,-